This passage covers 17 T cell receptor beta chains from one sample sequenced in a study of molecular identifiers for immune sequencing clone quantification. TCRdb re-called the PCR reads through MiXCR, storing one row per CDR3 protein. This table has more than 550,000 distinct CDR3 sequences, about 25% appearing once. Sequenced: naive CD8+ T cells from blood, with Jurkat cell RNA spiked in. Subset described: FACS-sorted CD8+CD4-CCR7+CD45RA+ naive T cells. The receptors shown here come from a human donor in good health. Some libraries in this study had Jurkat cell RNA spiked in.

The CDR3 is CASSLYLSNTEAFF. The CDR3 nucleotides read TGTGCCAGCAGCTTATACCTCAGCAACACTGAAGCTTTCTTT. The chain is built from TRBV13 and TRBJ1-1; D not certain. V gave up 2 bases and J gave up 2 bases, with 9 bases separating them. This CDR3 is 14 amino acids long. Looked up from germline, CDR1 is PRHDT and CDR2 is FYEKMQ (reference sequence).

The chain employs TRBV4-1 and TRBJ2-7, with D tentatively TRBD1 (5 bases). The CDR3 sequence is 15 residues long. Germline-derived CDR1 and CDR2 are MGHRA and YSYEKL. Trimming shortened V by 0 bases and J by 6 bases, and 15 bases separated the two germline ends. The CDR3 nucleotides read TGCGCCAGCAGCCAAGATCCGACAGCCCCCTGCGAGCAGTACTTC. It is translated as CASSQDPTAPCEQYF.

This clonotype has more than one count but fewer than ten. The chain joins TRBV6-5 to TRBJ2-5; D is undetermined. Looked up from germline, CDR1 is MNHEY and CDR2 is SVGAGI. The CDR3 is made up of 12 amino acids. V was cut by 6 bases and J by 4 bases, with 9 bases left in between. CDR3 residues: CASRSGRETQYF. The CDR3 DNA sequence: TGTGCCAGCAGATCAGGCCGAGAGACCCAGTACTTC.

CDR3 DNA sequence: TGTGCCAGCAGTTATCCAACAGGGGTCCAGCCCCAGCATTTT. It is translated as CASSYPTGVQPQHF. The V gene is TRBV6-2 or TRBV6-3, the J gene TRBJ1-5, with 7 bases fitting TRBD1. From germline, CDR1 is MNHEY and CDR2 SVGEGT. This CDR3 contains 14 residues. V trimming: 3 bases; J trimming: 7 bases; junction bases outside the gene matches: 6.

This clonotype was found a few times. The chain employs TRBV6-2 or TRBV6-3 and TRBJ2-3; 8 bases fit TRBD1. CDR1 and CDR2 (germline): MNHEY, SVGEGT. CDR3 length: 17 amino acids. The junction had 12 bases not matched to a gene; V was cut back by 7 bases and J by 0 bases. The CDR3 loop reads CASTHPRGHKSTDTQYF. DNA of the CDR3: TGTGCCAGCACTCACCCCAGGGGGCATAAGAGCACAGATACGCAGTATTTT.

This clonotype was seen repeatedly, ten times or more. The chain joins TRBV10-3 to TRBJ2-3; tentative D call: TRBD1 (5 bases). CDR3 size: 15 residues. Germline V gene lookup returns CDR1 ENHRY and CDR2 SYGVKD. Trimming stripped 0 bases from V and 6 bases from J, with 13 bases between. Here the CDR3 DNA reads TGTGCCATCAGTGAGTCCCAAGGGGCCGGTGATACGCAGTATTTT. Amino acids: CAISESQGAGDTQYF.

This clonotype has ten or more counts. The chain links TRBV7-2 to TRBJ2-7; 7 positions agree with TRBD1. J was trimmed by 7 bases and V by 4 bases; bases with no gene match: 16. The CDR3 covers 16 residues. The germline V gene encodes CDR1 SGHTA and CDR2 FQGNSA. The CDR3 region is CASSSDRAHRSEEQYF. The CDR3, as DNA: TGTGCCAGCAGCTCAGACAGGGCTCACCGGTCTGAAGAGCAGTACTTC.

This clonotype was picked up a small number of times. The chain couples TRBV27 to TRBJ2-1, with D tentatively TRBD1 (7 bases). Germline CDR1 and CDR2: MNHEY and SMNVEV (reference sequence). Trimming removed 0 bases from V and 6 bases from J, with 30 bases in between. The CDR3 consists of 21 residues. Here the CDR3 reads CASSLSPRDSRKFFEFNEQFF. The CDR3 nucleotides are TGTGCCAGCAGTTTATCCCCGCGGGACAGCCGCAAATTTTTCGAGTTCAATGAGCAGTTCTTC.

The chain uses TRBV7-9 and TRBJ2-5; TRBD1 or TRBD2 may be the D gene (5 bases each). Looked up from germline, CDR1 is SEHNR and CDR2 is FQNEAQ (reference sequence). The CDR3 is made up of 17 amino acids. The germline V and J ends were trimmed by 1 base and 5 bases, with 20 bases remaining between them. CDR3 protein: CASSLVGRLGEEETQYF. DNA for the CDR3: TGTGCCAGCAGCTTAGTGGGACGCCTGGGCGAGGAGGAGACCCAGTACTTC.

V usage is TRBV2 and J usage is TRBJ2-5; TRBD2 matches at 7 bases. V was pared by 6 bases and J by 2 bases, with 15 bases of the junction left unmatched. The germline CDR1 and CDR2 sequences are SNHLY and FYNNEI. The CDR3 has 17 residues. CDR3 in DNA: TGTGCCAGCAGCGGGCCTTGGGAGGGCCGGACTCAAGAGACCCAGTACTTC. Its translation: CASSGPWEGRTQETQYF.

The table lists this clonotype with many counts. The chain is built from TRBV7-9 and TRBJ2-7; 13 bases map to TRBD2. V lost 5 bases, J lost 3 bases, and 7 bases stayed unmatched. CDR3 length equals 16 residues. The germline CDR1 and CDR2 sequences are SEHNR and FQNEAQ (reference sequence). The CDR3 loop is CASSQGTSGTFYEQYF. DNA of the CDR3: TGTGCCAGCAGCCAAGGGACTAGCGGGACCTTCTACGAGCAGTACTTC.

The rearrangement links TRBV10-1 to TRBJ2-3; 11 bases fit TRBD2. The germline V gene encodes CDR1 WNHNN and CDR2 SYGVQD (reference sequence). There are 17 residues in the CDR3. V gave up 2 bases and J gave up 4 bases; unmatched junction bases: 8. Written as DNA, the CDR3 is TGCGCCAGCAGTGAGGACCCGACTAGCGGGGAGTCAGATACGCAGTATTTT. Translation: CASSEDPTSGESDTQYF.

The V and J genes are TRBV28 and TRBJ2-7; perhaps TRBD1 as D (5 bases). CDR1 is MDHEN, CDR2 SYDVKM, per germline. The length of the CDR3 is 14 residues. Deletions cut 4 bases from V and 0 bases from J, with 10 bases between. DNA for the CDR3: TGTGCCAGCAGTTCAGGGCCAAGCTCCTACGAGCAGTACTTC. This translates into CASSSGPSSYEQYF.

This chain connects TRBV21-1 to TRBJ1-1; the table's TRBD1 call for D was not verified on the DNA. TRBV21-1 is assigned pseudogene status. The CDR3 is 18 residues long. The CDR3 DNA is TGTGCCAGCAGCAAAGCGCGTGGGATGTGGACAGGGTGGACTGAAGCTTTCTTT. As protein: CASSKARGMWTGWTEAFF.

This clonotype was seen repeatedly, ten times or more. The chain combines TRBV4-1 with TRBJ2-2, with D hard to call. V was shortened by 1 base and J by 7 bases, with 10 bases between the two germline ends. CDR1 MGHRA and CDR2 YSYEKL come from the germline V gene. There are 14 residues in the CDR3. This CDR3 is CASSQVSVGGELFF. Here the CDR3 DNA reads TGCGCCAGCAGCCAAGTCAGTGTCGGCGGGGAGCTGTTTTTT.

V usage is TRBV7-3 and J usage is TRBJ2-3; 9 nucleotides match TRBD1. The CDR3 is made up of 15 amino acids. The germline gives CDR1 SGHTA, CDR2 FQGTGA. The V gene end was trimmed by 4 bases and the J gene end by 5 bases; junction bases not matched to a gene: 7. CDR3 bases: TGTGCCAGCAGCTCGCGGACAGGGGAGGTAGATACGCAGTATTTT. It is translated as CASSSRTGEVDTQYF.

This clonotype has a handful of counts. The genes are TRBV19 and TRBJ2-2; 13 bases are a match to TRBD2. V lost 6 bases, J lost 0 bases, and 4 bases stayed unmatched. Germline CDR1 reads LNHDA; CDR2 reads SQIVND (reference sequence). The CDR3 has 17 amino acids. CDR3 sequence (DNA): TGTGCCAGTAGCCTGGGACTAGCGGGAACGAACACCGGGGAGCTGTTTTTT. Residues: CASSLGLAGTNTGELFF.